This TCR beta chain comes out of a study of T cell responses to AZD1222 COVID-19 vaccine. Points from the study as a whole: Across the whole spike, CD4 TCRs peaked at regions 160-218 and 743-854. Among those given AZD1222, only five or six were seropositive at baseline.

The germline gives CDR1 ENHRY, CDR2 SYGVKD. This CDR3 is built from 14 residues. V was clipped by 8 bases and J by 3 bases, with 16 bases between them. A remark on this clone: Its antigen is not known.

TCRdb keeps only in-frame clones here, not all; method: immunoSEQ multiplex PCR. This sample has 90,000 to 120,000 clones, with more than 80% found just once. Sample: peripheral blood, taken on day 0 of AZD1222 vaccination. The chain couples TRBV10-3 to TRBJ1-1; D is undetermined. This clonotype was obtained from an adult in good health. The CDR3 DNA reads TGTGCCATCCACCCTGCCGGGCAGGACACTGAAGCTTTCTTT. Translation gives CAIHPAGQDTEAFF.